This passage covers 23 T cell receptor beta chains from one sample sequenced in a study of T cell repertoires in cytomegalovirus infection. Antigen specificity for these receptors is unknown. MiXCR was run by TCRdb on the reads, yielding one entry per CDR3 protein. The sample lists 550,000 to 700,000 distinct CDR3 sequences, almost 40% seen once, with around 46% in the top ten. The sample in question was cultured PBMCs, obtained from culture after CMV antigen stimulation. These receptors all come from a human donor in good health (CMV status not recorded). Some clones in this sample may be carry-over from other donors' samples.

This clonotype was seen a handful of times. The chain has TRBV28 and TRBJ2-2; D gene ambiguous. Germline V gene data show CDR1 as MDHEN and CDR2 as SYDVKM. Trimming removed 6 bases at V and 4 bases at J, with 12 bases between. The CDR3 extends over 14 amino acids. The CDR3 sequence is CASSPAGVTGELFF. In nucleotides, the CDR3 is TGTGCCAGCAGCCCCGCAGGAGTCACCGGGGAGCTGTTTTTT. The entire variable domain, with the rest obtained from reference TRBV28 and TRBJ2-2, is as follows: DVKVTQSSRYLVKRTGEKVFLECVQDMDHENMFWYRQDPGLGLRLIYFSYDVKMKEKGDIPEGYSVSREKKERFSLILESASTNQTSMYLCASSPAGVTGELFFGEGSRLTVL.

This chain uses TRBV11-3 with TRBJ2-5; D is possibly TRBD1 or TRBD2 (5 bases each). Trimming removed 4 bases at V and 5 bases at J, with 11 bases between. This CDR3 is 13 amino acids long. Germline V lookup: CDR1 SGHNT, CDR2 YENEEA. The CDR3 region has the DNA TGTGCCAGCAGCTCGGGACCCGATGAGACCCAGTACTTC. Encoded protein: CASSSGPDETQYF.

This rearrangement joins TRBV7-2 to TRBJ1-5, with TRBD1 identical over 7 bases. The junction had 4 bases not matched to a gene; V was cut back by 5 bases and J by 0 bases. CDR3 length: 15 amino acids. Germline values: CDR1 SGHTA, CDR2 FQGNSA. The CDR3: CASSRGTASNQPQHF. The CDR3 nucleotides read TGTGCCAGCAGCCGAGGGACAGCTAGCAATCAGCCCCAGCATTTT.

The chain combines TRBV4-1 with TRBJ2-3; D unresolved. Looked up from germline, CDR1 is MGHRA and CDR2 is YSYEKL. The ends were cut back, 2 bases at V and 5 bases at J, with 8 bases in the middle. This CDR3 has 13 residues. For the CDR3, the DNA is TGCGCCAGCAGCCAAAGTACACGAGATACGCAGTATTTT. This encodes CASSQSTRDTQYF.

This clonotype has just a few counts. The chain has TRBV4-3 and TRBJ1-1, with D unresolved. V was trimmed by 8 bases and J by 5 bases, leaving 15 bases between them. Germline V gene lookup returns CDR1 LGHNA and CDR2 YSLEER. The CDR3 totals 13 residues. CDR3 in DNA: TGCGCCAGCTCAAGAAGTAGGAATACTGAAGCTTTCTTT. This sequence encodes CASSRSRNTEAFF.

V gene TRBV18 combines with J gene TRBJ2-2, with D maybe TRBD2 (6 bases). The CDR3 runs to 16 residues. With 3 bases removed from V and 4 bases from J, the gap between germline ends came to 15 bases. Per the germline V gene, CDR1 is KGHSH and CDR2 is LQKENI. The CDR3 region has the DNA TGTGCCAGCTCACCCCTAGCGACGTCGGGCACCGGGGAGCTGTTTTTT. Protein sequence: CASSPLATSGTGELFF.

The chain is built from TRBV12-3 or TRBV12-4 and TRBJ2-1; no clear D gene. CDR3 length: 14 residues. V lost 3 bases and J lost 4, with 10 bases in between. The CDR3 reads CASSLQIEYNEQFF. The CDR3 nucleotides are TGTGCCAGCAGTTTGCAGATAGAATACAATGAGCAGTTCTTC.

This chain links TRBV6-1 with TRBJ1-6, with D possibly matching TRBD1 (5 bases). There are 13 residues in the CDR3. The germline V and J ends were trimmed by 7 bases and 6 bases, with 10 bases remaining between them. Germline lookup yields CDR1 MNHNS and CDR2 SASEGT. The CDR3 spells CASMGRINSPLHF. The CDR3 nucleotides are TGTGCCAGCATGGGACGGATTAATTCACCCCTCCACTTT.

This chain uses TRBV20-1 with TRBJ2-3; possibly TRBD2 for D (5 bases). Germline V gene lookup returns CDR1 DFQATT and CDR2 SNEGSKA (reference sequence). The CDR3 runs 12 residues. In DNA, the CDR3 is TGCAGCCAGACGGACTTGGTTGATACGCAGTATTTT. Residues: CSQTDLVDTQYF.

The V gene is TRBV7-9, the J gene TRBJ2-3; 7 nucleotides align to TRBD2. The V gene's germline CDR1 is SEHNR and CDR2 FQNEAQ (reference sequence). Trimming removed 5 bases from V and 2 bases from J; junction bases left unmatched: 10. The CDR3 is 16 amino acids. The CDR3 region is CASSLFDSGYTDTQYF. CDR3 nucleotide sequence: TGTGCCAGCAGCCTATTCGATAGCGGGTACACAGATACGCAGTATTTT.

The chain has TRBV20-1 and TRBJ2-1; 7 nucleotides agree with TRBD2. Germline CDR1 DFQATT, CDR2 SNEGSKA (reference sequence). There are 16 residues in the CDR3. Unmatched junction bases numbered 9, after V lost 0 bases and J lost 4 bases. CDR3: CSARDSGRGDYNEQFF. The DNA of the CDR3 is TGCAGTGCTAGAGATAGCGGGCGGGGAGATTACAATGAGCAGTTCTTC.

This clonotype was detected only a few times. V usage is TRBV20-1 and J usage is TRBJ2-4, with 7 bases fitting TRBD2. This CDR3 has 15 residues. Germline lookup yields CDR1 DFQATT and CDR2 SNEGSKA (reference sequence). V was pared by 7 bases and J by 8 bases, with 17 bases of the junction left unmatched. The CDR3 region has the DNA TGCAGTGGAAGACCTATCGGGGCAGGGAGGGACATTCAGTACTTC. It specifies CSGRPIGAGRDIQYF.

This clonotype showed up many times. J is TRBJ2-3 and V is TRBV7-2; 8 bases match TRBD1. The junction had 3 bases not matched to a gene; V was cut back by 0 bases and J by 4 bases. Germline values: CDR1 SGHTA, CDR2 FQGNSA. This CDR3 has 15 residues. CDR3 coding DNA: TGTGCCAGCAGCTTAGCGCCGGGACAGGCAGATACGCAGTATTTT. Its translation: CASSLAPGQADTQYF.

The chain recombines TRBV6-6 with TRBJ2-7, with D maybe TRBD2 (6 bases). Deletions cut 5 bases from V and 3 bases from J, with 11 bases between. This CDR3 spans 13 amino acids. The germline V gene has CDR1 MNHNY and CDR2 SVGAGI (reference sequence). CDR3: CASSAGTDYEQYF. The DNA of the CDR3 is TGTGCCAGCAGTGCCGGGACTGACTACGAGCAGTACTTC.

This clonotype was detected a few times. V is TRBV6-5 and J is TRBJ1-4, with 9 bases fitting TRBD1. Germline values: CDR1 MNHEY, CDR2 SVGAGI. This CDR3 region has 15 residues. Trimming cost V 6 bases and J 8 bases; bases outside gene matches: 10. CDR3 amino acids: CASSSVGQGWEKLFF. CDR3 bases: TGTGCCAGCAGCTCAGTGGGACAGGGATGGGAAAAACTGTTTTTT.

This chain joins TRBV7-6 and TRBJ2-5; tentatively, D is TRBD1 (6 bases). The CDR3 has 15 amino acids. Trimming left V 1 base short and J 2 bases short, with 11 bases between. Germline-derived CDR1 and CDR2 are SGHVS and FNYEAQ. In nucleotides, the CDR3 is TGTGCCAGCAGCTTAGGGGCCGACAGGCAAGAGACCCAGTACTTC. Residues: CASSLGADRQETQYF.

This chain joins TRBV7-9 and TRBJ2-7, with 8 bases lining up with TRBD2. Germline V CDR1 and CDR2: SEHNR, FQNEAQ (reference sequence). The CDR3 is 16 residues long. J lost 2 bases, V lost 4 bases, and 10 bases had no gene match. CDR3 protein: CASSSPERERTYEQYF. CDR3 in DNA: TGTGCCAGCAGCTCACCTGAGCGGGAGCGAACCTACGAGCAGTACTTC.

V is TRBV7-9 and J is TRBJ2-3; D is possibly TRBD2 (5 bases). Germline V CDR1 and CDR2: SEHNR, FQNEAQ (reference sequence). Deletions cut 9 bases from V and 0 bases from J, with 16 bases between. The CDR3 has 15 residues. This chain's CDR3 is CASELADKSTDTQYF. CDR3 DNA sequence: TGTGCCAGTGAGCTAGCCGATAAAAGCACAGATACGCAGTATTTT.

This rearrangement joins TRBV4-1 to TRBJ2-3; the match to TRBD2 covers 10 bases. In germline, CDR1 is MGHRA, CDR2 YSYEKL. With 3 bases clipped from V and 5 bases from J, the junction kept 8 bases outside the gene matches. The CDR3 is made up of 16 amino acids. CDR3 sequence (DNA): TGCGCCAGCAGCCACGCGGGACTAGCGTTGGGAGATACGCAGTATTTT. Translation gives CASSHAGLALGDTQYF.

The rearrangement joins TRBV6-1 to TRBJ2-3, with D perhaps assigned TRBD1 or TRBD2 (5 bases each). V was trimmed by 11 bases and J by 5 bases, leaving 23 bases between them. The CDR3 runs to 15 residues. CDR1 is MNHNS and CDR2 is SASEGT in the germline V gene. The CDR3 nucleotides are TGTGCCTGGGGTTTTGGGACGTGGATGGTAGATACGCAGTATTTT. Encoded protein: CAWGFGTWMVDTQYF.

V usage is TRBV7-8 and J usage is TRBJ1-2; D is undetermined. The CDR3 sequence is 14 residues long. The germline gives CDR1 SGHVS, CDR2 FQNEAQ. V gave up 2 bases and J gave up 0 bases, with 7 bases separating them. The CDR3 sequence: CASSLRSTNYGYTF. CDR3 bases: TGTGCCAGCAGCTTACGATCTACTAACTATGGCTACACCTTC. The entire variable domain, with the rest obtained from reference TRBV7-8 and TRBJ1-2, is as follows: GAGVSQSPRYKVAKRGQDVALRCDPISGHVSLFWYQQALGQGPEFLTYFQNEAQLDKSGLPSDRFFAERPEGSVSTLKIQRTQQEDSAVYLCASSLRSTNYGYTFGSGTRLTVV.

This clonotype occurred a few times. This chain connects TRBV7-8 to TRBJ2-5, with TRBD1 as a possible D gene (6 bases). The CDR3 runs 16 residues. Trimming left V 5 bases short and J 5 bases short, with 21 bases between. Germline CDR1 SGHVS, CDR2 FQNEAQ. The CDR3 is CASSHTRDIRRETQYF. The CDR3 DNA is TGTGCCAGCAGCCATACCCGGGACATCAGGCGGGAGACCCAGTACTTC.

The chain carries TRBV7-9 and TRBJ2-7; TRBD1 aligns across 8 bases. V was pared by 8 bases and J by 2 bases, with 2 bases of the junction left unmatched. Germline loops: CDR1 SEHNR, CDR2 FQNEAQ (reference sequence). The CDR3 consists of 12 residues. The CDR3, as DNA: TGTGCCAGCGACAGGGGAACCTACGAGCAGTACTTC. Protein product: CASDRGTYEQYF.